One and the same sample provided the 10 T cell receptor beta chains below, sequenced in a study of blood T cell repertoires in COVID-19. TCRdb's copy holds only in-frame clones and misses some; the assay was immunoSEQ multiplex PCR. This table has 150,000 to 190,000 clones, 76% appearing once. The sample was peripheral blood. The receptors were sampled from a woman at least 80 years old with acute or convalescent COVID-19.

V gene TRBV7-2 combines with J gene TRBJ2-3; D might be TRBD1 (5 bases). The CDR3 spans 15 residues. V shed 2 bases and J shed 0 bases, with 9 bases lying between them. The germline V gene has CDR1 SGHTA and CDR2 FQGNSA. In DNA form, the CDR3 reads TGTGCCAGCAGCTTACAGGGATCTAGCACAGATACGCAGTATTTT. Translating gives CASSLQGSSTDTQYF.

In its sample, this clone was seen a few times. The chain has TRBV7-8 and TRBJ1-4; D is perhaps TRBD1 (6 bases). The CDR3 spans 14 residues. V shed 5 bases and J shed 3 bases, with 10 bases lying between them. CDR1 and CDR2 (germline): SGHVS, FQNEAQ. The CDR3 DNA sequence: TGTGCCAGCAGCGTAGACAGGTCTAATGAAAAACTGTTTTTT. It yields the protein CASSVDRSNEKLFF.

The rearrangement joins TRBV29-1 to TRBJ2-3; 8 nucleotides match TRBD2. The CDR3 covers 15 residues. Looked up from germline, CDR1 is SQVTM and CDR2 is ANQGSEA. V trimming: 5 bases; J trimming: 0 bases; junction bases outside the gene matches: 7. CDR3 nucleotide sequence: TGCAGCGTTCCTGGACTAGCCGCTAGCACAGATACGCAGTATTTT. Translating it yields CSVPGLAASTDTQYF.

J is TRBJ1-1 and V is TRBV6-5; unclear D gene. CDR1 and CDR2 from the germline V gene are MNHEY and SVGAGI. Trimming cost V 4 bases and J 6 bases, with 9 bases left between them. This CDR3 contains 12 residues. The CDR3 DNA follows: TGTGCCAGCAGTTCTCAGTCAGCTGAAGCTTTCTTT. Its protein product is CASSSQSAEAFF.

The rearrangement uses TRBV6-1 and TRBJ2-5, with 7 positions matching TRBD2. From germline, CDR1 is MNHNS and CDR2 SASEGT. CDR3 length: 15 residues. V lost 3 bases, J lost 5 bases, and 9 bases stayed unmatched. The CDR3, as DNA: TGTGCCAGCAGTGACACAGCGGGACGGGGGGAGACCCAGTACTTC. Translated: CASSDTAGRGETQYF.

This chain uses TRBV5-1 with TRBJ1-6, with 10 bases that match TRBD1. Germline lookup yields CDR1 SGHRS and CDR2 YFSETQ. This CDR3 is built from 16 residues. V trimming: 2 bases; J trimming: 7 bases; junction bases outside the gene matches: 6. CDR3 sequence (DNA): TGCGCCAGCAGCTTAGACCCGGGACAGGGGAATTCACCCCTCCACTTT. It is translated as CASSLDPGQGNSPLHF.

This clone was detected only once. This sequence joins TRBV13 and TRBJ2-1, with 9 bases matching TRBD2. The V gene end was trimmed by 0 bases and the J gene end by 6 bases; junction bases not matched to a gene: 6. The CDR3 is made up of 16 amino acids. Germline V CDR1 and CDR2: PRHDT, FYEKMQ (reference sequence). The CDR3 sequence is CASSLGPLAGPNEQFF. In DNA, the CDR3 is TGTGCCAGCAGCTTAGGTCCACTAGCGGGTCCCAATGAGCAGTTCTTC.

A few counts support this clone. This chain uses TRBV19 with TRBJ1-5; D may be TRBD1 (5 bases). The CDR3 runs to 15 residues. The V end lost 5 bases, the J end lost 3 bases, and 14 bases lay between the germline ends. Germline V gives CDR1 LNHDA, CDR2 SQIVND (reference sequence). DNA for the CDR3: TGTGCCAGTAGTCACCTTCAGGGTGTCAATCAGCCCCAGCATTTT. The encoded protein is CASSHLQGVNQPQHF.

This sequence joins TRBV7-2 and TRBJ1-6, with 9 bases identical to TRBD1. Looked up from germline, CDR1 is SGHTA and CDR2 is FQGNSA. The CDR3 totals 15 residues. The V segment lost 1 base and the J segment 9 bases; nucleotides outside the gene matches: 4. The CDR3 DNA is TGTGCCAGCAGCTTAGACGGGACAGGGTCTTCACCCCTCCACTTT. Protein sequence: CASSLDGTGSSPLHF.

The gene calls are TRBV19 and TRBJ1-4; 7 bases agree with TRBD1. CDR1 is LNHDA and CDR2 is SQIVND in the germline V gene (reference sequence). This CDR3 is 13 amino acids long. V lost 7 bases to trimming and J lost 5 bases; unmatched junction nucleotides: 4. The CDR3 DNA reads as TGTGCCAGTACGGGCAGGGGGAATGAAAAACTGTTTTTT. Its translation: CASTGRGNEKLFF.